This TCR beta chain was captured by sequencing in a study of T cells in Graves' hyperthyroidism and ophthalmopathy (dated by TCRdb to about 2019). General notes on the study: Peripheral blood was sampled at the time of initial diagnosis, prior to any treatment. For training and testing, the 100 or so patients in the discovery cohort were randomly divided in a 7:3 ratio. The paper describes TCR Vbeta CDR3 sequencing of 135 peripheral blood samples, made up of roughly 45 ophthalmopathy patients, approximately 76 hyperthyroidism patients and about 17 progressor patients. Thyroid tissue and blood T-cell repertoires from over 5 Graves' hyperthyroidism patients were also compared in the study. An independent validation cohort of around 19 hyperthyroidism patients and approximately 15 patients who later progressed to ophthalmopathy tested prospective prediction of ophthalmopathy. To identify distinguishing TCR V-J signatures, a discovery cohort of around 100 patients was used, comprising under 45 with Graves' ophthalmopathy and approximately 58 with stable Graves' hyperthyroidism. After blood sampling, hyperthyroidism patients were treated with methimazole at a starting dose of 30 mg daily, and ophthalmopathy patients were treated with high-dose intravenous methylprednisolone.

V is shortened by 4 bases, J by 3 bases, and the region joining them spans 17 bases. From its cysteine to its phenylalanine, the CDR3 spans 16 amino acids. Only the CDR3 DNA stays, 48 bases, in frame from base 1. CDR1 and CDR2 are drawn from the germline V gene: SGHRS, YFSETQ. On the study overall, not on this receptor specifically: In validation, progression to ophthalmopathy was predicted by the model with more than 65% sensitivity and around 75% specificity, a median of roughly 6 months before onset. No statistical method was used to set the sample size in advance, and investigators knew the group allocation. Blood samples also contained most of the expanded thyroid clonotypes (frequency above 0.001), which suggests that blood repertoires may reflect thyroid immune responses. In cross-validation, a model built on a 13 V-J signature told ophthalmopathy apart from stable hyperthyroidism with under 90% sensitivity and roughly 83% specificity, and in testing the same model reached 80%/75%.

In the case of this clonotype: Its specific antigen is unknown. Base quality data are lacking; no much larger clone is found one base away.

The TCR beta CDR3 regions were amplified from the RNA transcripts. For the first round of RT-PCR on the TCR CDR3, the HTBI primer set was used together with the Qiagen OneStep RT-PCR kit. The libraries were constructed in a second round of multiplex PCR and then size-selected and purified. Libraries were sequenced paired-end with 100 bp reads on an Illumina HiSeq2000. The study's processing was this. SOAPnuke was used to process the raw data, throwing out any read that contained adapters or uncalled bases, had a mean Phred below 15, or lacked an exact constant-primer or identifier match. COPE v1.2.5 was used to merge the high-quality paired reads, and each unique nucleotide sequence was defined as a clonotype. Clonotypes were aligned to IMGT TRBV, TRBD and TRBJ reference segments using MiTCR v1.1. The analysis was restricted to V-J combinations with a frequency above 0.0001, which together covered 99% to 99.2% of the repertoires. The TCS score was defined as the ratio of F50 (clonal expansion) to E x V (chaos), calculated using BLOSUM62-based TCRdist between CDR3 peptides within each V-J. Welch's t-statistics and random forest reduced some 510 V-J features to 10 to 15, which were used in a naive Bayes classifier (R e1071). In-frame beta chains were kept once TCRdb had trimmed the public reads at Q25 with fastp and called clones with MiXCR. CDR3 protein sequences are deduplicated, and each keeps its most common genes and DNA. TCRdb's processing, not the authors', yielded these V and J calls. In this sample the table shows around 620,000 distinct CDR3 sequences, under 20% of which occur a single time. Of the sample, over 3.5% falls within the top ten clones.

Stable Graves' hyperthyroidism was defined as the absence of progression to ophthalmopathy over 18 months of follow-up. Hyperthyroidism patients were newly diagnosed, with disease duration under 2 months, and aged 18 to 65 years. Any patient with an uncontrolled infection, another autoimmune disease, pregnancy or lactation was excluded. Clinical symptoms, serum thyroxine and TRAb, thyroid ultrasound, and orbital computed tomography formed the basis for the diagnoses. PBMCs were separated from roughly 10 ml of fresh peripheral blood using Ficoll-Paque density gradient centrifugation. Trizol reagent was used to extract total RNA, and RNA quality was then checked on an Agilent 2100 Bioanalyzer.

The sequencing sample was made of blood. This clonotype was obtained from a woman aged 25 to 39 with Graves' hyperthyroidism. This chain joins TRBV5-1 to TRBJ2-1; the best D guess is TRBD2, with 5 bases matching. In nucleotide form, the sequence is TGCGCCAGCAGCCCCATATTAAAGCGGAACTACAATGAGCAGTTCTTC. It is translated as CASSPILKRNYNEQFF.